Each of the 9 T cell receptor beta chains below was sequenced from the same sample in a study of technical replicates of blood from several donors. Generated by immunoSEQ multiplex PCR, the TCRdb table keeps only in-frame clones and is missing some. The sample has roughly 100,000 clones, 95% seen once. Source material: T cells isolated from PBMCs. All receptors come from a human donor in good health.

This chain joins TRBV5-1 and TRBJ1-1; no definite D call. The germline V and J ends were trimmed by 1 base and 3 bases, with 13 bases remaining between them. This CDR3 is 15 amino acids long. Germline CDR1 and CDR2: SGHRS and YFSETQ. The DNA of the CDR3 is TGCGCCAGCAGCTTGTATGGTTCTCGAGACACTGAAGCTTTCTTT. As protein: CASSLYGSRDTEAFF. The full variable domain, with the rest looked up from reference TRBV5-1 and TRBJ1-1, is KAGVTQTPRYLIKTRGQQVTLSCSPISGHRSVSWYQQTPGQGLQFLFEYFSETQRNKGNFPGRFSGRQFSNSRSEMNVSTLELGDSALYLCASSLYGSRDTEAFFGQGTRLTVV.

V is TRBV29-1 and J is TRBJ1-2, with D possibly being TRBD1 (5 bases). This CDR3 region has 13 residues. Germline V gene lookup returns CDR1 SQVTM and CDR2 ANQGSEA. Deletions cut 3 bases from V and 6 bases from J, with 14 bases between. CDR3 DNA sequence: TGCAGCGTTGAGGCAGGGTTCTACGATGGCTACACCTTC. This gives the protein CSVEAGFYDGYTF.

This chain connects TRBV4-1 to TRBJ1-6; D possibly corresponds to TRBD1 (5 bases). Germline assignment: CDR1 MGHRA and CDR2 YSYEKL. The CDR3 length is 19 residues. The V gene lost 1 base and the J gene lost 5 bases, with 21 bases spanning the gap. The CDR3 DNA reads TGCGCCAGCAGCCAAGTTGTTATAGGGGTTGTCAGGGATAATTCACCCCTCCACTTT. Amino acid sequence: CASSQVVIGVVRDNSPLHF.

The J gene is TRBJ1-2, the V gene TRBV28; 12 nucleotides line up with TRBD1. V lost 2 bases and J lost 6; bases outside the gene matches: 4. This CDR3 contains 15 residues. Germline lookup yields CDR1 MDHEN and CDR2 SYDVKM. CDR3 protein: CASSLGGQGANGYTF. The CDR3 nucleotides read TGTGCCAGCAGTTTAGGGGGACAGGGGGCTAATGGCTACACCTTC.

V usage is TRBV10-2 and J usage is TRBJ2-5; no reliable D call. The CDR3 loop spans 12 amino acids. Germline lookup yields CDR1 WSHSY and CDR2 SAAADI. V lost 3 bases to trimming and J lost 5 bases, with 7 bases between them. The CDR3 DNA follows: TGCGCCAGCAGTGATTCGTCCGAGACCCAGTACTTC. Amino acid sequence: CASSDSSETQYF.

This clone is a singleton in its sample. This sequence joins TRBV9 and TRBJ1-4; 9 positions agree with TRBD1. Germline V CDR1 and CDR2: SGDLS, YYNGEE. CDR3 length: 15 amino acids. Unmatched junction bases numbered 5, after V lost 2 bases and J lost 6 bases. The DNA of the CDR3 is TGTGCCAGCAGCGTTACAGGGGGCCCCCATGAAAAACTGTTTTTT. It encodes CASSVTGGPHEKLFF.

The chain's CDR3 is CASSLSGDQPQHF. The CDR3 coding sequence is TGTGCCAGCAGCTTATCAGGGGACCAGCCCCAGCATTTT. The rearrangement uses TRBV5-6 and TRBJ1-5; maybe TRBD1 (6 bases). Trimming shortened V by 2 bases and J by 7 bases, and 10 bases separated the two germline ends. Per germline, CDR1 SGHDT and CDR2 YYEEEE. The CDR3 is made up of 13 amino acids.

The J gene is TRBJ2-3, the V gene TRBV6-1; 8 bases fit TRBD2. V shed 4 bases, J shed 1 base, and the junction held 4 bases outside the gene matches. The V gene's germline CDR1 is MNHNS and CDR2 SASEGT. The CDR3 runs to 15 residues. In DNA form, the CDR3 reads TGTGCCAGCAGTGGGGGAGCGGGAGGCACAGATACGCAGTATTTT. It is translated as CASSGGAGGTDTQYF.

The chain is built from TRBV30 and TRBJ2-7; 8 positions agree with TRBD2. The germline V gene encodes CDR1 GTSNPN and CDR2 SVGIG (reference sequence). CDR3 size: 16 residues. Trimming at V came to 0 bases and at J to 2 bases, leaving 9 bases not matched to a gene. The CDR3 sequence is CAWSVVAGGNPYEQYF. Here the CDR3 DNA reads TGTGCCTGGAGTGTAGTTGCGGGAGGTAACCCCTACGAGCAGTACTTC. Combining the CDR3 with reference TRBV30 and TRBJ2-7 gives the whole variable domain SQTIHQWPATLVQPVGSPLSLECTVEGTSNPNLYWYRQAAGRGLQLLFYSVGIGQISSEVPQNLSASRPQDRQFILSSKKLLLSDSGFYLCAWSVVAGGNPYEQYFGPGTRLTVT.